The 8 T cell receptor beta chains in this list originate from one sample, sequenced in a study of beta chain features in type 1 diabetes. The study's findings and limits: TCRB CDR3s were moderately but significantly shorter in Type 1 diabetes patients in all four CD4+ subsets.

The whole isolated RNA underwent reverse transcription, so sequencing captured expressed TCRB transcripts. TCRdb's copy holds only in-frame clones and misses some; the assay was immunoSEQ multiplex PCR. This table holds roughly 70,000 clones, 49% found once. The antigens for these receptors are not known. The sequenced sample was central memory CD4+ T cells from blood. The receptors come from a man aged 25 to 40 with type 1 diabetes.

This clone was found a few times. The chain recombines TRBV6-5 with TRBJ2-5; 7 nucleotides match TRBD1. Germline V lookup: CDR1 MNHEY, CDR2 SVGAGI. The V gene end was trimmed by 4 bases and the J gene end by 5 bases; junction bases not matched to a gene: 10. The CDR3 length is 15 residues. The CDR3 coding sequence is TGTGCCAGCAGTTCTGTAGACAGGGCCTGGGAGACCCAGTACTTC. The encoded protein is CASSSVDRAWETQYF.

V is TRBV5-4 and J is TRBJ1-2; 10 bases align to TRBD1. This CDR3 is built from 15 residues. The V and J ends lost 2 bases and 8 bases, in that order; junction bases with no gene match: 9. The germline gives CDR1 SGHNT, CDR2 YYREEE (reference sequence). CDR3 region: CASSFDDRGLGGYTF. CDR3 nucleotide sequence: TGTGCCAGCAGCTTTGACGACAGGGGGCTGGGAGGCTACACCTTC.

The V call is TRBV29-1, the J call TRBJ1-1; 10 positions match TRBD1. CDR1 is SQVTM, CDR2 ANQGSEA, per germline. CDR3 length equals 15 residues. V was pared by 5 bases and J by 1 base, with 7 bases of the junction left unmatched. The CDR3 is CSVRGQGLGNTEAFF. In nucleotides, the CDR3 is TGCAGCGTTCGGGGACAGGGGTTAGGGAACACTGAAGCTTTCTTT.

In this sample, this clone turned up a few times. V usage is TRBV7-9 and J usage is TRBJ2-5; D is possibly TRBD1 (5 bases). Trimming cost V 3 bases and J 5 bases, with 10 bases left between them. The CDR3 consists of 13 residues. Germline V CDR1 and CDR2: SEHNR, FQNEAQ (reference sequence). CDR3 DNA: TGTGCCAGCAGCTTGTTGGGGCGGGAGACCCAGTACTTC. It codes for CASSLLGRETQYF. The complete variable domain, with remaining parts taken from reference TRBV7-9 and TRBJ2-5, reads DTGVSQNPRHKITKRGQNVTFRCDPISEHNRLYWYRQTLGQGPEFLTYFQNEAQLEKSRLLSDRFSAERPKGSFSTLEIQRTEQGDSAMYLCASSLLGRETQYFGPGTRLLVL.

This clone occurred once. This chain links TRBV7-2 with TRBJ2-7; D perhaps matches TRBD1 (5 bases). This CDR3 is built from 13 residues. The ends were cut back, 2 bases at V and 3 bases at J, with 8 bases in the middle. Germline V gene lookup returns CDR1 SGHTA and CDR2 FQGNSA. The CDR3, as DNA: TGTGCCAGCAGCTTAAGGGGTGACTACGAGCAGTACTTC. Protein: CASSLRGDYEQYF.

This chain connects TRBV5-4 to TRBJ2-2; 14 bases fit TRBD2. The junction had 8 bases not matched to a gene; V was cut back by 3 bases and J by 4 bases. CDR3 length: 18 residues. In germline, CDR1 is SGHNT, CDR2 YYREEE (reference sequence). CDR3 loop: CASSSGTSGGRSTGELFF. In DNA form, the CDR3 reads TGTGCCAGCAGCTCCGGGACTAGCGGGGGCCGCAGCACCGGGGAGCTGTTTTTT.

In nucleotides, the CDR3 is TGTGCCAGCAGCTTACGCGGGCTAGATACGCAGTATTTT. Translating gives CASSLRGLDTQYF. V and J are TRBV11-3 and TRBJ2-3; TRBD2 might be the D (5 bases). V lost 2 bases to trimming and J lost 5 bases, with 8 bases between them. The CDR3 consists of 13 residues. From germline, CDR1 is SGHNT and CDR2 YENEEA.

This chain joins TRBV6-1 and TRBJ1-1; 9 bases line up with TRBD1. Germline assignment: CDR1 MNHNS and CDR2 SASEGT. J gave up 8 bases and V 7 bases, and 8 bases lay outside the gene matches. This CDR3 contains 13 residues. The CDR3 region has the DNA TGTGCCAGCAACCGGGACAGGGAACACGAAGCTTTCTTT. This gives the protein CASNRDREHEAFF.